The next 20 T cell receptor beta chains were all read from a single sample in a study of blood T cell repertoires in COVID-19. Some clones are missing from TCRdb's copy, which holds only in-frame ones; the method was immunoSEQ multiplex PCR. The data contain under 450,000 clones, 88% of them singletons. What was sequenced was peripheral blood. The receptors were sampled from a woman aged 45-65 years with COVID-19, enrolled during active disease.

This chain connects TRBV5-1 to TRBJ2-7, with D hard to call. Per germline, CDR1 SGHRS and CDR2 YFSETQ. Trimming removed 0 bases at V and 0 bases at J, with 13 bases between. The CDR3 length is 16 residues. In DNA form, the CDR3 reads TGCGCCAGCAGCTTGGAAGCAGGCGCCTCCTCCTACGAGCAGTACTTC. It yields the protein CASSLEAGASSYEQYF.

This clone was found a few times. As DNA, the CDR3 is TGTGCCAGCAGCTCCGGGACAGGCGAACAGCCCCAGCATTTT. Translation: CASSSGTGEQPQHF. The rearrangement uses TRBV6-6 and TRBJ1-5, with 8 nucleotides matching TRBD1. This CDR3 is 14 amino acids long. Germline V gives CDR1 MNHNY, CDR2 SVGAGI (reference sequence). Germline trimming cut 6 bases from V and 7 bases from J; bases unmatched to any gene: 8.

J is TRBJ2-1 and V is TRBV7-2; possible D gene TRBD2, 7 bases. This CDR3 is 16 amino acids long. V lost 0 bases, J lost 4 bases, and 13 bases lay in between. Germline V CDR1 and CDR2: SGHTA, FQGNSA. As DNA, the CDR3 is TGTGCCAGCAGCTTAGCGTACGGGGGGCCGTACAATGAGCAGTTCTTC. It is translated as CASSLAYGGPYNEQFF.

This clone came up once. V is TRBV6-1 and J is TRBJ1-5, with a possible D match to TRBD1 (6 bases). The V gene's germline CDR1 is MNHNS and CDR2 SASEGT. V lost 2 bases to trimming and J lost 5 bases, with 13 bases between them. The CDR3 is 15 amino acids. As DNA, the CDR3 is TGTGCCAGCAGTGAACAAACAGGGACCCATCAGCCCCAGCATTTT. Amino acid sequence: CASSEQTGTHQPQHF.

This chain joins TRBV5-4 and TRBJ2-5; 9 bases line up with TRBD1. The V segment lost 4 bases and the J segment 4 bases; nucleotides outside the gene matches: 8. CDR1 is SGHNT, CDR2 YYREEE, per germline (reference sequence). The CDR3 sequence is 15 residues long. The CDR3 nucleotides are TGTGCCAGCAGCGGGGAAACAGGGGGCGGAGAGACCCAGTACTTC. Encoded protein: CASSGETGGGETQYF.

J is TRBJ2-3 and V is TRBV5-1; 8 positions match TRBD2. Germline loops: CDR1 SGHRS, CDR2 YFSETQ. CDR3 size: 17 residues. Trimming took 0 bases from V and 8 from J; bases not matched to a gene: 14. The CDR3 protein is CASSLGRGGQPQGTQYF. In DNA form, the CDR3 reads TGCGCCAGCAGCTTGGGCCGGGGGGGCCAACCTCAGGGTACGCAGTATTTT.

The chain uses TRBV24-1 and TRBJ1-5, with D unresolved. The V end lost 3 bases, the J end lost 0 bases, and 11 bases lay between the germline ends. This CDR3 is built from 16 residues. Germline loops: CDR1 KGHDR, CDR2 SFDVKD. CDR3 DNA sequence: TGTGCCACCAGTGATCCCCGACATAATAGCAATCAGCCCCAGCATTTT. This codes for CATSDPRHNSNQPQHF.

J is TRBJ1-1 and V is TRBV7-2; 9 bases fit TRBD1. The CDR3 is 16 amino acids. Germline V gene data show CDR1 as SGHTA and CDR2 as FQGNSA. V shed 5 bases and J 0 bases; nucleotides not matched to a gene: 7. The CDR3 is CASSQPGQGMNTEAFF. The CDR3, as DNA: TGTGCCAGCAGCCAACCGGGACAGGGAATGAACACTGAAGCTTTCTTT.

The V call is TRBV11-2, the J call TRBJ2-7, with no clear D. Germline CDR1 reads SGHAT; CDR2 reads FQNNGV. The CDR3 length is 14 residues. V was shortened by 0 bases and J by 1 base, with 7 bases between the two germline ends. In DNA, the CDR3 is TGTGCCAGCAGCTTAGACCCCGGTTCCTACGAGCAGTACTTC. It yields the protein CASSLDPGSYEQYF.

CDR3 DNA sequence: TGTGCCAGCAGGAAGGGGGGGGATGCCCTCAATCCCCAGCATTTT. It specifies CASRKGGDALNPQHF. The V call is TRBV2, the J call TRBJ1-5, with a weak D call TRBD1 (6 bases). Trimming removed 6 bases at V and 10 bases at J, with 22 bases between. Germline CDR1 is SNHLY and CDR2 is FYNNEI. The length of the CDR3 is 15 residues.

The chain joins TRBV7-8 to TRBJ2-1, with TRBD1 matching over 11 bases. Per the germline V gene, CDR1 is SGHVS and CDR2 is FQNEAQ. This CDR3 has 15 residues. After removal of 5 bases from V and 6 bases from J, the junction contained 6 bases not matched to a gene. The CDR3 loop reads CASSAGTGGSNEQFF. As DNA, the CDR3 is TGTGCCAGCAGCGCCGGGACAGGGGGGAGCAATGAGCAGTTCTTC.

V is TRBV12-5 and J is TRBJ2-1; TRBD2 might be the D (6 bases). This CDR3 is 17 amino acids long. Germline V gene sequence: CDR1 LGHNT, CDR2 FRNRAP. V was pared by 2 bases and J by 6 bases, with 20 bases between. Here the CDR3 reads CASGLPPQGSGANEQFF. In DNA, the CDR3 is TGTGCTAGTGGTTTGCCCCCTCAGGGATCGGGAGCCAATGAGCAGTTCTTC.

J is TRBJ1-4 and V is TRBV15, with D maybe TRBD1 (6 bases). The V end lost 4 bases, the J end lost 2 bases, and 14 bases lay between the germline ends. Germline CDR1 is LNHNV and CDR2 is YYDKDF (reference sequence). This CDR3 has 16 residues. The CDR3 nucleotides are TGTGCCACCAGCATAGTATTTGGGGGCACTAATGAAAAACTGTTTTTT. Translating gives CATSIVFGGTNEKLFF.

This clone occurred once. V gene TRBV13 combines with J gene TRBJ2-7, with TRBD2 matching over 10 bases. Germline V lookup: CDR1 PRHDT, CDR2 FYEKMQ (reference sequence). The V segment lost 1 base and the J segment 3 bases; nucleotides outside the gene matches: 6. CDR3 length equals 16 residues. CDR3 DNA: TGTGCCAGCAGCTTAGCACGTAGCGGGGGGCGCTACGAGCAGTACTTC. It specifies CASSLARSGGRYEQYF.

V usage is TRBV6-5 and J usage is TRBJ2-4; D not certain. The CDR3 consists of 13 residues. Deletions cut 5 bases from V and 7 bases from J, with 12 bases between. Germline V lookup: CDR1 MNHEY, CDR2 SVGAGI. The DNA for the CDR3 is TGTGCCAGCAGTCCCCCGCCCGGGAACATTCAGTACTTC. Amino acids: CASSPPPGNIQYF.

The V and J genes are TRBV27 and TRBJ1-4; 7 bases are a match to TRBD1. Germline trimming cut 4 bases from V and 14 bases from J; bases unmatched to any gene: 10. CDR1 and CDR2 (germline): MNHEY, SMNVEV (reference sequence). CDR3 size: 13 residues. CDR3 coding DNA: TGTGCCAGCAGTTCCACTCGGGGACAGAGGCTGTTTTTT. Translation: CASSSTRGQRLFF. Complete variable domain (other parts from reference TRBV27 and TRBJ1-4): EAQVTQNPRYLITVTGKKLTVTCSQNMNHEYMSWYRQDPGLGLRQIYYSMNVEVTDKGDVPEGYKVSRKEKRNFPLILESPSPNQTSLYFCASSSTRGQRLFFGSGTQLSVL.

As DNA, the CDR3 is TGCGCCAGCAGCCAAGAGGGGGGACCTGGGGCCAACGTCCTGACTTTC. Translated, it gives CASSQEGGPGANVLTF. The chain has TRBV4-1 and TRBJ2-6, with a possible D match to TRBD2 (6 bases). The V gene lost 0 bases and the J gene lost 2 bases, with 8 bases spanning the gap. Germline CDR1 and CDR2: MGHRA and YSYEKL. This CDR3 contains 16 residues.

The chain combines TRBV19 with TRBJ1-4; D call uncertain. The V and J ends lost 4 bases and 7 bases respectively, with 7 bases between them. The CDR3 sequence is 12 residues long. CDR1 and CDR2 from the germline V gene are LNHDA and SQIVND (reference sequence). In DNA, the CDR3 is TGTGCCAGTAGTAGGGCAGGTGAAAAACTGTTTTTT. This sequence encodes CASSRAGEKLFF.

The chain carries TRBV28 and TRBJ1-2; no clear D gene. Trimming stripped 6 bases from V and 8 bases from J, with 16 bases between. The CDR3 covers 13 residues. Germline CDR1 is MDHEN and CDR2 is SYDVKM. The CDR3 region has the DNA TGTGCCAGCAGCCCACCCTATACGGTCGGCTACACCTTC. Its protein is CASSPPYTVGYTF.

The V gene is TRBV28, the J gene TRBJ1-5; D perhaps matches TRBD1 (5 bases). The CDR3 covers 13 residues. Germline CDR1 reads MDHEN; CDR2 reads SYDVKM. With 7 bases removed from V and 6 bases from J, the gap between germline ends came to 13 bases. The CDR3 protein is CASNQGTGQPQHF. CDR3 sequence (DNA): TGTGCCAGCAATCAGGGAACGGGTCAGCCCCAGCATTTT.